Below, 2 T cell receptor beta chains from the same sample are listed, as sequenced in a study of shared clonotypes between healthy human individuals. Method: immunoSEQ multiplex PCR; TCRdb's copy keeps in-frame clones and lacks some. The sample has 550,000 to 700,000 clones, 55% to 85% seen once; the top ten hold around 1.8%. Sequencing was performed on memory CD4+ T cells sorted from blood. As to subset: CD45RA-negative fraction. These receptors were taken from a woman in her thirties in good health.

This clone was seen a few times. The chain carries TRBV19 and TRBJ1-5, with a possible D match to TRBD1 (5 bases). CDR3 length: 15 residues. The germline gives CDR1 LNHDA, CDR2 SQIVND (reference sequence). V dropped 10 bases and J dropped 0 bases, with 16 bases sitting between them. CDR3 region: CATRAQQDSNQPQHF. CDR3 in DNA: TGTGCCACCAGGGCCCAGCAAGATAGCAATCAGCCCCAGCATTTT.

This sequence joins TRBV27 and TRBJ2-7, with 9 bases that match TRBD2. Germline V gene sequence: CDR1 MNHEY, CDR2 SMNVEV (reference sequence). The CDR3 consists of 16 residues. Germline trimming cut 0 bases from V and 2 bases from J; bases unmatched to any gene: 5. The CDR3: CASSLSTSGVPYEQYF. The CDR3 bases are TGTGCCAGCAGTTTATCGACTAGCGGAGTTCCCTACGAGCAGTACTTC.